This T cell receptor (beta chain) was captured by sequencing in a study of T cells in localized non-small cell lung cancer. Some clones are missing from TCRdb's copy, which holds only in-frame ones; the method was immunoSEQ multiplex PCR. This repertoire shows some 85,000 clones, around 81% found once; its top ten account for 15% to 20%. The table lists this clone with a few counts. The material sequenced was PBMCs, taken before any cancer treatment. This clonotype originated in a man aged 35 to 70 with stage II squamous cell lung carcinoma.

This CDR3 reads CASSGWTSEGTQYF. CDR3 coding DNA: TGTGCCAGCAGTGGATGGACTAGCGAGGGGACCCAGTACTTC. This chain uses TRBV2 with TRBJ2-5; 9 bases agree with TRBD2. The germline V gene encodes CDR1 SNHLY and CDR2 FYNNEI. This CDR3 has 14 residues. J gave up 7 bases and V 4 bases, and 7 bases lay outside the gene matches.